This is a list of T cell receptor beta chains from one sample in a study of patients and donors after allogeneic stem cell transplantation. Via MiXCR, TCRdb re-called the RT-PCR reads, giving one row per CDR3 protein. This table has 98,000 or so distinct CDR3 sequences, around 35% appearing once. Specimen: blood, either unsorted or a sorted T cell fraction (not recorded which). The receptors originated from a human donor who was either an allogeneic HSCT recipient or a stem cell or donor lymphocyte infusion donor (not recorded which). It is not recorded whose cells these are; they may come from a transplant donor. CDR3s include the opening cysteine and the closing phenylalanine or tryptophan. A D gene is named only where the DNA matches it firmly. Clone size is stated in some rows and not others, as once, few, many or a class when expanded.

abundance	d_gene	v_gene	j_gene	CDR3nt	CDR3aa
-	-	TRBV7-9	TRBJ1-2	TGTGCCAGCAGCTTAGCGGGGACTTCGCAGGGCTACACCTTC	CASSLAGTSQGYTF
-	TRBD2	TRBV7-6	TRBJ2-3	TGTGCCAGCAGCTCGAGTAGCGGGAGCACAGATACGCAGTATTTT	CASSSSSGSTDTQYF
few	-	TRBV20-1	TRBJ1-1	TGCAGTGCTAGATGGGACACTGAAGCTTTCTTT	CSARWDTEAFF
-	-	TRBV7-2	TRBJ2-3	TGTGCCAGCAGCTTAGCCAGTAGCACAGATACGCAGTATTTT	CASSLASSTDTQYF
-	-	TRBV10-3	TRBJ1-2	TGTGCCATCAGCCTAGGGGCAGGAGGGGGCTACACCTTC	CAISLGAGGGYTF
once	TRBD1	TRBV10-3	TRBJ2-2	TGTGCCATCAGGGACAGGGCCGGGGAGCTGTTTTTT	CAIRDRAGELFF
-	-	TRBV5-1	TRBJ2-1	TGCGCCAGCAGCCCTCCCGCCGGGTCCGCCATCGACGATGAGCAGTTCTTC	CASSPPAGSAIDDEQFF
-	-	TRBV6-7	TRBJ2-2	TGTGCCAGCAGTACCGGGACACACAACACCGGGGAGCTGTTTTTT	CASSTGTHNTGELFF
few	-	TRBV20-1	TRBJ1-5	TGCAGTGCTAGATGGAGGGCGAGGGGTAGCAATCAGCCCCAGCATTTT	CSARWRARGSNQPQHF
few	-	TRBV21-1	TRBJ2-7	TGTGCCAGCAGCAAAGAATCGGACGAGCAGTACTTC	CASSKESDEQYF
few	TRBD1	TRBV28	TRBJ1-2	TGTGCCAGCAGCCTCGGGACAGGGAAAGGTGGCTACACCTTC	CASSLGTGKGGYTF
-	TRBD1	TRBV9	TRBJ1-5	TGTGCCAGCAGCGGGACAGGCGGTGATCAGCCCCAGCATTTT	CASSGTGGDQPQHF
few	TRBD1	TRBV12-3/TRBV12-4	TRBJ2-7	TGTGCCAGCAGTTTAGTGGGACAGGGTGCGTACGAGCAGTACTTC	CASSLVGQGAYEQYF
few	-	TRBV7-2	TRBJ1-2	TGTGCCAGCAGCTTAGGCTTAGGACAGAACTATGGCTACACCTTC	CASSLGLGQNYGYTF
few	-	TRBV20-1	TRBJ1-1	TGCAGTGCTAGCGCGGGGATTTCGAACACTGAAGCTTTCTTT	CSASAGISNTEAFF
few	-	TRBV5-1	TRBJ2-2	TGCGCCAGCAGCTATGGGACGGAGAACACCGGGGAGCTGTTTTTT	CASSYGTENTGELFF
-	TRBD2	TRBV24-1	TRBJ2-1	TGTGCCACCAGTGATCCCGTTCTAGCGGGAGGGAATGAGCAGTTCTTC	CATSDPVLAGGNEQFF
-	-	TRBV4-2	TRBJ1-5	TGTGCCAGCAGCCAAGCGGATACGAACCTTCGGTATAGCAATCAGCCCCAGCATTTT	CASSQADTNLRYSNQPQHF
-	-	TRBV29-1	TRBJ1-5	TGCAGCGTTCGTGACGGAGATCAGCCCCAGCATTTT	CSVRDGDQPQHF
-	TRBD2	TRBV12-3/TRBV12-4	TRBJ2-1	TGTGCCAGCAGTTTGGAAACTAGCGGGAGGGGGAATGAGCAGTTCTTC	CASSLETSGRGNEQFF
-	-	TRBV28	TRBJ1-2	TGTGCCAGCAGTTTGTTTCGGGCTGGCTACACCTTC	CASSLFRAGYTF
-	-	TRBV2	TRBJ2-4	TGTGCCAGCAGTGATCGCTATCAAAACATTCAGTACTTC	CASSDRYQNIQYF
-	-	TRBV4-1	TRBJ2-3	TGCGCCAGCAGCCATGATATCCCCCGGGAGCGCCCCACAGATACGCAGTATTTT	CASSHDIPRERPTDTQYF
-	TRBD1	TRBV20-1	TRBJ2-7	TGCAGTGCACCCCGGACAGGGGGTCAAATGGGGCAGTACTTC	CSAPRTGGQMGQYF
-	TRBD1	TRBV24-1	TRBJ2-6	TGTGCCACCAGTGAAACAGGGGCTGGGGCCAACGTCCTGACTTTC	CATSETGAGANVLTF
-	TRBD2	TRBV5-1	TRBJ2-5	TGCGCCAGCAGCTTGGGGCCTAGCGGGAGTCAGACCCAGTACTTC	CASSLGPSGSQTQYF
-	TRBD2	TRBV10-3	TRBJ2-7	TGTGCCATCAGTGGGAATCTAGCGGTATCCTACGAGCAGTACTTC	CAISGNLAVSYEQYF
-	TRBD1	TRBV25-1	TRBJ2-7	TGTGCCAGCAGTGGACCGGGACAGGGGGCATACGAGCAGTACTTC	CASSGPGQGAYEQYF
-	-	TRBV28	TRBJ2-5	TGTGCCAGCAGTCCCCTAGGGGTTCGAGAGACCCAGTACTTC	CASSPLGVRETQYF
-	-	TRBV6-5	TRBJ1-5	TGTGCCAGCAGTCTTAACAGGGTCGGCAATCAGCCCCAGCATTTT	CASSLNRVGNQPQHF
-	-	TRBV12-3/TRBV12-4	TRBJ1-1	TGTGCCAGCAGTCCCCGGACAGATGTTACTGAAGCTTTCTTT	CASSPRTDVTEAFF
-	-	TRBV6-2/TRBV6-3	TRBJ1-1	TGTGCCAGCAGCCGCACAGCGGGAATGAAAGCTTTCTTT	CASSRTAGMKAFF
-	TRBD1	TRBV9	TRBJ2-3	TGTGCCAGCAGCCCCTGGGACAGGACCACAGATACGCAGTATTTT	CASSPWDRTTDTQYF